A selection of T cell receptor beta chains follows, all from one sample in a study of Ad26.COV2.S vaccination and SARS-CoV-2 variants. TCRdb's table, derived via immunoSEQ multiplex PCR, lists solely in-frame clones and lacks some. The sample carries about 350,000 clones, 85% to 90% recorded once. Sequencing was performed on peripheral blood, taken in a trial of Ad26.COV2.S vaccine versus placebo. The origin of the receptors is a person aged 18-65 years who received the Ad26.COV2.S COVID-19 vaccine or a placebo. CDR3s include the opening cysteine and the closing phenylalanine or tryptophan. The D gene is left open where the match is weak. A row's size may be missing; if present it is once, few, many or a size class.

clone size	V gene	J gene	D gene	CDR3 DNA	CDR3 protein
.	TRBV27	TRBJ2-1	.	TGTGCCAGCACCAACGACGGACCATCCTACAATGAGCAGTTCTTC	CASTNDGPSYNEQFF
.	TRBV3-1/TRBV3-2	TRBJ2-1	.	TGTGCCAGCAGGGAAGCAGGGAACTACAATGAGCAGTTCTTC	CASREAGNYNEQFF
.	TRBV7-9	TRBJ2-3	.	TGTGCCAGCAGCCTAGGTGTGGGGCCAGATACGCAGTATTTT	CASSLGVGPDTQYF
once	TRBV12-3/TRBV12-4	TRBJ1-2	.	TGTGCCAGCAGTTACGGACAGAACTATGGCTACACCTTC	CASSYGQNYGYTF
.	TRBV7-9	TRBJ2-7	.	TGTGCCAGCAGCTTAGCGGGGGGCACCTCCTACGAGCAGTACTTC	CASSLAGGTSYEQYF
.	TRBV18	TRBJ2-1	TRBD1	TGTGCCAGCTCGCTTAGACAGGGATTCAACAATGAGCAGTTCTTC	CASSLRQGFNNEQFF
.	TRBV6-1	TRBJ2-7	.	TGTGCCAGCAGTGAAGGGGCACTGCCAGTGTTC	CASSEGALPVF
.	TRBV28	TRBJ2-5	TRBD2	TGTGCCAGCAGTTTATGGACAGGCGGGGGGGCCGCCAGAGAGACCCAGTACTTC	CASSLWTGGGAARETQYF
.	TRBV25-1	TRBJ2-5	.	TGTGCCAGCAGTGAATATATAGGGCAGGGCTGGGGCAGAGAGACCCAGTACTTC	CASSEYIGQGWGRETQYF
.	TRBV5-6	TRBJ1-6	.	TGTGCCAGCAGCTCAAACTCACCCCTCCACTTT	CASSSNSPLHF
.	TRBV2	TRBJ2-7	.	TGTGCCAGCAGTATGACAACTACCTCCTACGAGCAGTACTTC	CASSMTTTSYEQYF
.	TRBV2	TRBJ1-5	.	TGTGCCAGCAGTCCCGACGGAGGCAATCAGCCCCAGCATTTT	CASSPDGGNQPQHF
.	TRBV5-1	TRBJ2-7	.	TGCGCCAGCAGCCCGCGGGACGGAGGCTACGAGCAGTACTTC	CASSPRDGGYEQYF
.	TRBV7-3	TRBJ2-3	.	TGTGCCAGCAGCTTATTGGGGGGAGATACGCAGTATTTT	CASSLLGGDTQYF
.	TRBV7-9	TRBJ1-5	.	TGTGCCAGCAGCTTAGCGCAGAATCAGCCCCAGCATTTT	CASSLAQNQPQHF
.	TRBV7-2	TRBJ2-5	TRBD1	TGTGCCAGCAGCTATCCGGGACAGGCAAACGGGGAGACCCAGTACTTC	CASSYPGQANGETQYF
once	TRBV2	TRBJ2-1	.	TGTGCCAGCAGTGATGAGTCCCGGGGTCCCAAACTCAGCTCCTACAATGAGCAGTTCTTC	CASSDESRGPKLSSYNEQFF
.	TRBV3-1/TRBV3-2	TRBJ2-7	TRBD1	TGTGCCAGCAGCTTCCGACAGGGGGTATACGAGCAGTACTTC	CASSFRQGVYEQYF
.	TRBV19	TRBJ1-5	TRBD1	TGTGCCACCGAACCTAAAAGGACAGGACGAGGTCAGCCCCAGCATTTT	CATEPKRTGRGQPQHF
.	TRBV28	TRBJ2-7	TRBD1	TGTGCCAGCAGTACCCCGGGACAGGGGAACTACGAGCAGTACTTC	CASSTPGQGNYEQYF
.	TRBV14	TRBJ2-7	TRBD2	TGTGCCAGCAGCCAAGTATCGGGACTAGCGGGCGAGCAGTACTTC	CASSQVSGLAGEQYF
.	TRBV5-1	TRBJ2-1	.	TGCGCCAGCAGCTTGTTCTCCCCACCCACAGGGCCTCTCTCCTACAATGAGCAGTTCTTC	CASSLFSPPTGPLSYNEQFF